Presented here are 9 T cell receptor beta chains from one specimen sequenced in a study of vaccination and CD4 T cells after COVID-19. Stated treatment: roughly nine-day PBMC culture with coronavirus spike peptide pools or control peptides (ViraFEST assay). Ahead of the COVID-19 pandemic (2011-2018), the CD4+ T cells of the unexposed donor were collected. No antigen has been identified for these receptors. Cultured CD4+ T cell DNA underwent sequencing with the Oncomine TCR Beta short-read assay. From the PCR reads, TCRdb called clonotypes with MiXCR, one entry per CDR3 protein. The sample holds several thousand distinct CDR3 sequences, 35% to 55% seen once. Specimen: CD4+ T cells from blood, cultured in vitro. Receptors were obtained from a human donor in good health.

V is TRBV12-3 or TRBV12-4 and J is TRBJ1-2; D is unresolved. The CDR3 spans 13 residues. Deletions cut 0 bases from V and 4 bases from J, with 6 bases between. CDR3 in amino acids: CASSLAPIYGYTF. In DNA form, the CDR3 reads TGTGCCAGCAGTTTAGCGCCTATCTATGGCTACACCTTC.

V gene TRBV5-5 combines with J gene TRBJ1-5; D is perhaps TRBD1 (5 bases). CDR1 and CDR2 from the germline V gene are SGHKS and YYEKEE (reference sequence). Trimming cost V 1 base and J 7 bases, with 15 bases left between them. CDR3 size: 15 residues. The CDR3 nucleotides are TGTGCCAGCAGCTTGATGTTGGGGGGTTCACAGCCCCAGCATTTT. Protein product: CASSLMLGGSQPQHF. The variable domain in full, completed from reference TRBV5-5 and TRBJ1-5, reads DAGVTQSPTHLIKTRGQQVTLRCSPISGHKSVSWYQQVLGQGPQFIFQYYEKEERGRGNFPDRFSARQFPNYSSELNVNALLLGDSALYLCASSLMLGGSQPQHFGDGTRLSIL.

V gene TRBV7-9 combines with J gene TRBJ1-1; D unclear. Trimming pared 7 bases from V and 1 base from J, leaving 10 bases between. Germline values: CDR1 SEHNR, CDR2 FQNEAQ (reference sequence). The CDR3 covers 13 residues. CDR3 nucleotide sequence: TGTGCCAGCACCTTTGACCCGAACACTGAAGCTTTCTTT. Residues: CASTFDPNTEAFF.

V usage is TRBV7-9 and J usage is TRBJ1-1, with D uncertain. Between the trimmed V and J ends, which lost 1 base and 6 bases, there was a span of 12 bases. Germline CDR1 and CDR2: SEHNR and FQNEAQ (reference sequence). The CDR3 is made up of 14 amino acids. The CDR3 nucleotides are TGTGCCAGCAGCTTAGGGGATTGGGAGCCTGAAGCTTTCTTT. Translating gives CASSLGDWEPEAFF.

The rearrangement links TRBV11-1 to TRBJ2-3, with a possible D match to TRBD1 (5 bases). Trimming stripped 6 bases from V and 6 bases from J, with 13 bases between. The CDR3 spans 13 residues. The germline gives CDR1 SGHAT, CDR2 FQDESV (reference sequence). Written as DNA, the CDR3 is TGTGCCAGCAGTCTAAGGGGATCCGATACGCAGTATTTT. It yields the protein CASSLRGSDTQYF.

The gene calls are TRBV18 and TRBJ2-5; D is possibly TRBD1 or TRBD2 (5 bases each). CDR3 length: 15 amino acids. CDR1 is KGHSH and CDR2 is LQKENI in the germline V gene. Trimming cost V 0 bases and J 5 bases, with 13 bases left between them. CDR3 protein: CASSPPSQGDETQYF. Written as DNA, the CDR3 is TGTGCCAGCTCACCACCGTCCCAGGGAGACGAGACCCAGTACTTC.

V and J are TRBV21-1 and TRBJ2-3; the table's D call, TRBD2, has no DNA check behind it. TRBV21-1 is labeled a pseudogene. The CDR3 is made up of 15 amino acids. CDR3 sequence reads: CASSKRLVGADTQYF. DNA of the CDR3: TGTGCCAGCAGCAAACGACTAGTGGGGGCAGATACGCAGTATTTT.

This clonotype has only a few counts. Here the CDR3 reads CASQTGFDSPLHF. The CDR3 DNA reads as TGTGCCAGTCAGACAGGGTTCGACTCACCCCTCCACTTT. This chain links TRBV19 with TRBJ1-6, with TRBD1 matching 7 bases. CDR1 LNHDA and CDR2 SQIVND come from the germline V gene (reference sequence). This CDR3 spans 13 amino acids. Unmatched junction bases numbered 8, after V lost 8 bases and J lost 10 bases. The whole variable domain, remainder taken from reference TRBV19 and TRBJ1-6, is DGGITQSPKYLFRKEGQNVTLSCEQNLNHDAMYWYRQDPGQGLRLIYYSQIVNDFQKGDIAEGYSVSREKKESFPLTVTSAQKNPTAFYLCASQTGFDSPLHFGNGTRLTVT.

This clonotype was observed a single time. The chain links TRBV6-1 to TRBJ1-1; TRBD1 matches 9 bases. CDR1 and CDR2 from the germline V gene are MNHNS and SASEGT. After removal of 4 bases from V and 3 bases from J, the junction contained 15 bases not matched to a gene. CDR3 size: 18 residues. The CDR3 loop reads CASSVVTGGDLRDTEAFF. The CDR3 region has the DNA TGTGCCAGCAGTGTGGTAACAGGGGGCGATCTGAGGGACACTGAAGCTTTCTTT.